Given below is one T cell receptor beta chain in context. This specimen comes from a study of shared clonotypes between healthy human individuals. Turning to the study itself: Researchers drew samples from a couple of women and three men aged 18 to 49.

Data came from immunoSEQ multiplex PCR; TCRdb stores just in-frame clones and leaves some out. The data show millions of clones, with under 95% seen just once and under 2% held by the top ten. V shed 1 base and J shed 4 bases, with 13 bases lying between them. In germline, CDR1 is SGHVS, CDR2 FNYEAQ. This CDR3 contains 16 residues. Naive CD8 isolation took CD45RO-negative cells positively selected for CCR7 and excluded terminally differentiated effector memory CD45RA+ cells. The V gene is TRBV7-6, the J gene TRBJ2-2, with D perhaps given as TRBD1 or TRBD2 (5 bases each). This clonotype was sampled from a man in his late teens or twenties in good health. Some clones in this sample may be carry-over from other donors' samples. Sequenced input: naive CD8+ T cells from PBMCs. CDR3 sequence (DNA): TGTGCCAGCAGCTTAGTGAGGGGTCTTTCCACCGGGGAGCTGTTTTTT. Translated: CASSLVRGLSTGELFF.